This T cell receptor beta chain was sequenced for a study of cytomegalovirus exposure and HLA in healthy donors. The germline V gene has CDR1 LNHNV and CDR2 YYDKDF (reference sequence). V was pared by 9 bases and J by 4 bases, with 19 bases between. The CDR3 covers 15 residues. PCR employed 60 Vbeta and 13 Jbeta primers. Clones were read by immunoSEQ multiplex PCR, and TCRdb kept only the in-frame ones, dropping some. The top ten hold 0.2% to 0.25% of the sample, which has 200,000 to 250,000 clones, roughly 84% seen once. The receptor was derived from a girl aged 2-10 years in good health and CMV-seronegative. The chain couples TRBV15 to TRBJ1-5; D may be TRBD1 (5 bases). The sequenced material came from PBMCs. The CDR3 spells CATTLRGRKNQPQHF. The CDR3 nucleotides read TGTGCCACAACTTTGCGGGGCAGGAAAAATCAGCCCCAGCATTTT.